The present entry profiles one T cell receptor beta chain with its context. 60 Vbeta and 13 Jbeta primers were used in PCR. Here immunoSEQ multiplex PCR was the method, and the copy in TCRdb shows in-frame clones only, minus some. The table has 130,000 or so clones, around four fifths seen once. V trimming: 4 bases; J trimming: 0 bases; junction bases outside the gene matches: 3. The germline CDR1 and CDR2 sequences are MNHEY and SMNVEV (reference sequence). The CDR3 runs 15 residues. This sample stems from a study of cytomegalovirus exposure and HLA in healthy donors. This clonotype originated in a woman between 35 and 50 years old in good health and CMV-seronegative. The material sequenced was PBMCs. The rearrangement links TRBV27 to TRBJ2-1; 7 positions agree with TRBD2. The CDR3 sequence: CASSSASGSYNEQFF. The CDR3, as DNA: TGTGCCAGCAGTTCCGCTAGCGGCTCCTACAATGAGCAGTTCTTC.